This record covers a single T cell receptor (beta chain). Clones were sequenced by immunoSEQ multiplex PCR, and TCRdb holds only the in-frame ones, with some missing. The sample has some 87,000 clones, around 92% seen once. Trimming left V 6 bases short and J 0 bases short, with 11 bases between. The CDR3 loop spans 13 amino acids. The germline V gene has CDR1 SQVTM and CDR2 ANQGSEA. The sample comes from a study of T cell changes during pregnancy in multiple sclerosis. The material sequenced was peripheral blood, taken in the first trimester of pregnancy. This chain joins TRBV29-1 and TRBJ1-1, with D possibly matching TRBD1 (6 bases). This clonotype was obtained from a female donor with multiple sclerosis, enrolled in a pregnancy study. The CDR3 reads CSVRDTLNTEAFF. CDR3 sequence (DNA): TGCAGCGTCAGGGACACTTTGAACACTGAAGCTTTCTTT.